This entry lists 22 T cell receptor beta chains sequenced from one sample in a study of cytomegalovirus exposure and HLA in healthy donors. PCR primers comprised 60 Vbeta and 13 Jbeta primers. Clones were read by immunoSEQ multiplex PCR, and TCRdb kept only the in-frame ones, dropping some. The sample shows some 130,000 clones, approximately 81% of them seen only once. The sample was PBMCs. The receptors here all came from a man younger than 35 in good health and CMV-seronegative.

This clone was seen at least ten times. The CDR3 bases are TGCGCCAGCAGCCAAGGGTCTAGCGGAGGGGAGTGGGAGCAGTTCTTC. Amino acid sequence: CASSQGSSGGEWEQFF. The V gene is TRBV4-3, the J gene TRBJ2-1, with 7 bases aligning to TRBD2. The junction had 13 bases not matched to a gene; V was cut back by 1 base and J by 10 bases. Germline lookup yields CDR1 LGHNA and CDR2 YSLEER. The CDR3 has 16 amino acids.

The gene calls are TRBV6-6 and TRBJ1-4, with D tentatively TRBD1 (5 bases). This CDR3 is built from 14 residues. V was trimmed by 2 bases and J by 7 bases, leaving 11 bases between them. Germline CDR1 reads MNHNY; CDR2 reads SVGAGI (reference sequence). The CDR3 DNA sequence: TGTGCCAGCAGTTACCCCGGGGGGGGTGAAAAACTGTTTTTT. Amino acids: CASSYPGGGEKLFF.

V is TRBV9 and J is TRBJ2-2; the D gene is possibly TRBD1 (5 bases). CDR3 length equals 14 residues. Trimming removed 2 bases from V and 5 bases from J, with 10 bases in between. Germline lookup yields CDR1 SGDLS and CDR2 YYNGEE. The CDR3 DNA is TGTGCCAGCAGCGTGGTCAGGGAAACCGGGGAGCTGTTTTTT. Translated, it gives CASSVVRETGELFF.

The genes are TRBV19 and TRBJ1-5; weak D call: TRBD1 (6 bases). Germline V CDR1 and CDR2: LNHDA, SQIVND (reference sequence). The CDR3 is made up of 13 amino acids. Trimming pared 6 bases from V and 4 bases from J, leaving 10 bases between. The CDR3, as DNA: TGTGCCAGTAGAGGACAGCCTAATCAGCCCCAGCATTTT. Translated: CASRGQPNQPQHF.

The chain has TRBV28 and TRBJ1-5; 7 bases fit TRBD1. Germline V gives CDR1 MDHEN, CDR2 SYDVKM. The J segment lost 3 bases and the V segment lost 2 bases, leaving 10 bases of the junction unmatched. The CDR3 length is 17 residues. The chain's CDR3 is CASSLDWGQTPNQPQHF. The CDR3 DNA follows: TGTGCCAGCAGTTTAGATTGGGGACAGACCCCCAATCAGCCCCAGCATTTT.

J is TRBJ2-2 and V is TRBV11-2, with 9 bases aligning to TRBD2. V shed 5 bases and J 5 bases; nucleotides not matched to a gene: 6. CDR1 is SGHAT and CDR2 is FQNNGV in the germline V gene. The CDR3 is 15 amino acids. CDR3 residues: CASSHQGLATGELFF. The DNA of the CDR3 is TGTGCCAGCAGCCACCAGGGACTAGCAACCGGGGAGCTGTTTTTT.

The chain links TRBV11-1 to TRBJ2-5; D is possibly TRBD1 (5 bases). The end of the DNA aligns better with TRBJ2-7, so the J call may be wrong. This CDR3 contains 15 residues. In germline, CDR1 is SGHAT, CDR2 FQDESV (reference sequence). CDR3 DNA: TGTGCCAGCAGCTTAGCGGACACCTCCTCCTACGAGCAGTACTTC. Translating gives CASSLADTSSYEQYF.

The chain joins TRBV11-2 to TRBJ2-7; D is perhaps TRBD1 (6 bases). This CDR3 spans 13 amino acids. The V and J ends lost 0 bases and 4 bases respectively, with 7 bases between them. The germline V gene encodes CDR1 SGHAT and CDR2 FQNNGV. The CDR3 DNA sequence: TGTGCCAGCAGCTTAGAACAGGGATACGAGCAGTACTTC. It yields the protein CASSLEQGYEQYF.

J is TRBJ2-3 and V is TRBV2; D gene unclear. From germline, CDR1 is SNHLY and CDR2 FYNNEI. The V and J ends lost 5 bases and 2 bases respectively, with 11 bases between them. This CDR3 contains 14 residues. The CDR3 protein is CASSRLQNTDTQYF. In DNA form, the CDR3 reads TGTGCCAGCAGTAGACTCCAAAACACAGATACGCAGTATTTT.

CDR3 sequence reads: CASSPWDRGTYEQYF. The CDR3 DNA sequence: TGCGCCAGCAGCCCCTGGGACAGGGGAACCTACGAGCAGTACTTC. The chain links TRBV4-1 to TRBJ2-7; 10 bases match TRBD1. This CDR3 has 15 residues. V shed 4 bases, J shed 2 bases, and the junction held 5 bases outside the gene matches. Germline assignment: CDR1 MGHRA and CDR2 YSYEKL.

The V gene is TRBV5-1, the J gene TRBJ1-1, with TRBD1 as a possible D gene (5 bases). The CDR3 consists of 16 residues. The germline V and J ends were trimmed by 0 bases and 1 base, with 13 bases remaining between them. The germline gives CDR1 SGHRS, CDR2 YFSETQ. CDR3 DNA: TGCGCCAGCAGCTTGGGGGGCGCCCGGAGGAACACTGAAGCTTTCTTT. It encodes CASSLGGARRNTEAFF.

The rearrangement links TRBV28 to TRBJ2-3; 11 nucleotides align to TRBD2. The CDR3 contains 16 residues. Germline CDR1 is MDHEN and CDR2 is SYDVKM. The ends lost 5 bases at V and 1 base at J; junction bases unmatched: 5. The CDR3 sequence: CASSPFSGRGTDTQYF. CDR3 in DNA: TGTGCCAGCAGTCCCTTTAGCGGGAGGGGCACAGATACGCAGTATTTT.

This rearrangement joins TRBV7-2 to TRBJ1-1, with TRBD1 as a possible D gene (6 bases). The CDR3 is 15 residues long. V was cut by 4 bases and J by 2 bases, with 14 bases left in between. Germline V gene lookup returns CDR1 SGHTA and CDR2 FQGNSA. As DNA, the CDR3 is TGTGCCAGCAGCTCCCGATTACAGGGTAACACTGAAGCTTTCTTT. It is translated as CASSSRLQGNTEAFF.

V is TRBV6-1 and J is TRBJ1-2; no definite D call. The CDR3 length is 15 residues. Looked up from germline, CDR1 is MNHNS and CDR2 is SASEGT. With 1 base removed from V and 4 bases from J, the gap between germline ends came to 13 bases. In nucleotides, the CDR3 is TGTGCCAGCAGTGAAGAGTACAGCTCGCTCTATGGCTACACCTTC. Encoded protein: CASSEEYSSLYGYTF.

This clone was observed a few times. The CDR3 loop is CASSLTVPGELFF. The CDR3 DNA reads TGCGCCAGCAGTCTCACAGTGCCCGGGGAGCTGTTTTTT. This chain links TRBV10-1 with TRBJ2-2; no clear D gene. This CDR3 is built from 13 residues. Germline CDR1 reads WNHNN; CDR2 reads SYGVQD (reference sequence). The V gene lost 5 bases and the J gene lost 6 bases, with 10 bases spanning the gap.

CDR3: CASSYSGSNTDTQYF. Here the CDR3 DNA reads TGTGCCAGCAGCTATAGCGGGAGTAACACAGATACGCAGTATTTT. This rearrangement joins TRBV2 to TRBJ2-3; 9 positions agree with TRBD2. Trimming took 6 bases from V and 2 from J; bases not matched to a gene: 6. CDR3 length equals 15 residues. CDR1 and CDR2 (germline): SNHLY, FYNNEI.

This chain joins TRBV13 and TRBJ2-6; 8 nucleotides line up with TRBD2. The CDR3 spans 17 residues. Trimming cost V 4 bases and J 2 bases; bases outside gene matches: 7. Per germline, CDR1 PRHDT and CDR2 FYEKMQ (reference sequence). CDR3 protein: CASSSNPGLAGANVLTF. The CDR3 DNA reads TGTGCCAGCAGCTCTAACCCGGGACTAGCTGGGGCCAACGTCCTGACTTTC. Full variable domain (missing parts from reference TRBV13 and TRBJ2-6): AAGVIQSPRHLIKEKRETATLKCYPIPRHDTVYWYQQGPGQDPQFLISFYEKMQSDKGSIPDRFSAQQFSDYHSELNMSSLELGDSALYFCASSSNPGLAGANVLTFGAGSRLTVL.

This clone was seen a handful of times. The chain joins TRBV5-1 to TRBJ1-1, with 9 bases that match TRBD1. The CDR3 runs to 15 residues. Trimming took 4 bases from V and 2 from J; bases not matched to a gene: 6. Germline values: CDR1 SGHRS, CDR2 YFSETQ. The CDR3 DNA reads TGCGCCAGCAGCATACTACAGGGGGCTAACACTGAAGCTTTCTTT. It is translated as CASSILQGANTEAFF.

This chain links TRBV13 with TRBJ2-7; 11 bases agree with TRBD2. Germline V gene lookup returns CDR1 PRHDT and CDR2 FYEKMQ (reference sequence). The CDR3 sequence is 18 residues long. After removal of 5 bases from V and 7 bases from J, the junction contained 19 bases not matched to a gene. Here the CDR3 DNA reads TGTGCCAGCAGCCACGGACTAGCGGGCGCAAAAATCCTCTGGGAGCAGTACTTC. It translates to CASSHGLAGAKILWEQYF.

The gene calls are TRBV28 and TRBJ1-1; a possible D gene is TRBD1 (6 bases). The CDR3 totals 11 residues. CDR1 and CDR2 (germline): MDHEN, SYDVKM. V dropped 11 bases and J dropped 4 bases, with 11 bases sitting between them. Here the CDR3 DNA reads TGTGCCGGGGGCGCGGGCACTGAAGCTTTCTTT. Amino acids: CAGGAGTEAFF.

V and J are TRBV5-4 and TRBJ2-1; D is possibly TRBD1 (6 bases). Germline lookup yields CDR1 SGHNT and CDR2 YYREEE (reference sequence). This CDR3 spans 14 amino acids. V lost 4 bases, J lost 4 bases, and 12 bases lay in between. CDR3 in DNA: TGTGCCAGCAGCAAAGCGGACAGTTACAATGAGCAGTTCTTC. Translation gives CASSKADSYNEQFF.

This chain links TRBV7-8 with TRBJ2-1, with 7 bases aligning to TRBD2. Germline loops: CDR1 SGHVS, CDR2 FQNEAQ. V lost 10 bases to trimming and J lost 9 bases; unmatched junction nucleotides: 9. This CDR3 has 12 residues. The CDR3 DNA sequence: TGTGCCACTCACTCGCGGGGGAGTGAGCAGTTCTTC. Its protein is CATHSRGSEQFF.